Here is one TCR beta chain with its context. This sample is drawn from a study of cytomegalovirus exposure and HLA in healthy donors. 60 Vbeta and 13 Jbeta primers were used in PCR. The repertoire was sequenced with immunoSEQ multiplex PCR; TCRdb's copy has only in-frame clones and lacks some. Of around 200,000 clones in the sample, over 75% were seen once. This CDR3 is 10 amino acids long. V was shortened by 4 bases and J by 4 bases, with 5 bases between the two germline ends. Germline V gene data show CDR1 as DFQATT and CDR2 as SNEGSKA (reference sequence). V usage is TRBV20-1 and J usage is TRBJ2-7; D is unresolved. The sample was PBMCs. The clonotype was recovered from a man between 18 and 29 years old in good health and CMV-seronegative. Written as DNA, the CDR3 is TGCAGTGCTACTGAGTACGAGCAGTACTTC. Protein product: CSATEYEQYF.